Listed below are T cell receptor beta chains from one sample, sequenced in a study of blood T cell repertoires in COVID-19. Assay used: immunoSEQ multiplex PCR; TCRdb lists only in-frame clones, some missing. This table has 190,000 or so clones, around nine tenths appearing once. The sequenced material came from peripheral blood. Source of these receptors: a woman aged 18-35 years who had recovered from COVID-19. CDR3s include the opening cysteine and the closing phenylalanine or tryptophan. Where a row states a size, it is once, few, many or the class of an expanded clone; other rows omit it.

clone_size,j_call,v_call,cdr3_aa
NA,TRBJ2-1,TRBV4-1,CASSERGLAGGLDEQFF
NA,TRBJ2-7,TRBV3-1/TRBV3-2,CASSQDRVSTGSYEQYF
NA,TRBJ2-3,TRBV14,CASSQEVVSNTQYF
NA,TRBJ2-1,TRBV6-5,CASSYSGGRTSNEQFF
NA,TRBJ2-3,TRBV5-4,CASSFGGGETDTQYF
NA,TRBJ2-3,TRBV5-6,CASSGMDGTSTDTQYF
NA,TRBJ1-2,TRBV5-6,CASSLGQGAPTSIYGYTF
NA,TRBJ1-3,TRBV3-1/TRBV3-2,CASSHLNTIYF
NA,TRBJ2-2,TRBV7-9,CASLGQREGLAGELFF
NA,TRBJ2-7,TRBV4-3,CASSQGDRDYEQYF
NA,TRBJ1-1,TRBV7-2,CASSRVPATEAFF
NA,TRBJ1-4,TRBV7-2,CASSRDIYEKLFF
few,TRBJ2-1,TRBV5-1,CATDPGGGNEQFF
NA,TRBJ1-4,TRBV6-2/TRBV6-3,CASSSPWGTNEKLFF
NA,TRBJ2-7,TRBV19,CASSTTGVNEQYF
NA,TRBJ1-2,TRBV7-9,CASSPSGGLGYGYTF
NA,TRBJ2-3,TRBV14,CASSQAGGSDTQYF
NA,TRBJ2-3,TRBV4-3,CASSLVAGGPSDTQYF
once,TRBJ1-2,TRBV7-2,CASSLTSGYGYTF
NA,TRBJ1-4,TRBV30,CAWGDSNEKLFF
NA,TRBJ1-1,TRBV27,CASSLDRVGTEAFF
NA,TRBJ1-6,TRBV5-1,CASSFESSYNSPLHF
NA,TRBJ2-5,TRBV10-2,CASRRREQETQYF